Listed below are T cell receptor beta chains from one sample, sequenced in a study of T cell responses to AZD1222 COVID-19 vaccine. TCRdb's table, derived via immunoSEQ multiplex PCR, lists solely in-frame clones and lacks some. The top ten clones hold 1.5% to 2.5% of a sample with 110,000 to 150,000 clones, roughly 93% of them seen once. The source material was peripheral blood, sampled 28 days after the second AZD1222 dose. Receptors were obtained from an adult who received the AZD1222 COVID-19 vaccine. The CDR3 runs from the conserved cysteine through the conserved F or W. The order of the fields is D gene, clone size, V gene, J gene, CDR3 protein, CDR3 DNA. A D gene is named only where the DNA matches it firmly. For some rows the clone size is stated as once, few or many, or as a class when expanded; others skip it.

D gene: -
clone size: -
V gene: TRBV19
J gene: TRBJ1-5
CDR3 protein: CASTPQRRGNQPQHF
CDR3 DNA: TGTGCCAGTACCCCACAGAGGAGGGGCAATCAGCCCCAGCATTTT

D gene: -
clone size: -
V gene: TRBV10-2
J gene: TRBJ2-1
CDR3 protein: CASTLAPYNEQFF
CDR3 DNA: TGCGCCAGCACCCTAGCTCCCTACAATGAGCAGTTCTTC

D gene: TRBD1
clone size: -
V gene: TRBV9
J gene: TRBJ1-2
CDR3 protein: CASSTKGQGSGYTF
CDR3 DNA: TGTGCCAGCAGCACCAAGGGACAGGGTAGCGGCTACACCTTC

D gene: TRBD1
clone size: -
V gene: TRBV5-1
J gene: TRBJ2-1
CDR3 protein: CASSLGQGLGLNEQFF
CDR3 DNA: TGCGCCAGCAGCTTGGGACAGGGTTTGGGTTTAAATGAGCAGTTCTTC

D gene: -
clone size: -
V gene: TRBV12-3/TRBV12-4
J gene: TRBJ1-3
CDR3 protein: CATKGGGNTIYF
CDR3 DNA: TGTGCCACGAAGGGAGGTGGAAACACCATATATTTT

D gene: -
clone size: -
V gene: TRBV28
J gene: TRBJ1-1
CDR3 protein: CASSPLRGTEAFF
CDR3 DNA: TGTGCCAGCAGTCCTCTAAGGGGCACTGAAGCTTTCTTT

D gene: -
clone size: -
V gene: TRBV7-9
J gene: TRBJ2-6
CDR3 protein: CASSFLQGSGANVLTF
CDR3 DNA: TGTGCCAGCAGCTTCCTACAGGGTTCTGGGGCCAACGTCCTGACTTTC

D gene: -
clone size: few
V gene: TRBV10-2
J gene: TRBJ2-3
CDR3 protein: CASRTGRLSTDTQYF
CDR3 DNA: TGCGCCAGCAGGACAGGGAGGTTGAGCACAGATACGCAGTATTTT

D gene: TRBD2
clone size: -
V gene: TRBV19
J gene: TRBJ2-1
CDR3 protein: CASSVGTSGTLPYNEQFF
CDR3 DNA: TGTGCCAGTAGTGTCGGGACTAGCGGGACTTTACCCTACAATGAGCAGTTCTTC

D gene: -
clone size: -
V gene: TRBV19
J gene: TRBJ1-1
CDR3 protein: CASSPPGNTEAFF
CDR3 DNA: TGTGCCAGTAGCCCGCCGGGGAACACTGAAGCTTTCTTT

D gene: TRBD1
clone size: -
V gene: TRBV7-8
J gene: TRBJ1-2
CDR3 protein: CASSPTGKGCTF
CDR3 DNA: TGTGCCAGCAGCCCGACAGGGAAAGGCTGCACCTTC

D gene: -
clone size: few
V gene: TRBV7-9
J gene: TRBJ2-2
CDR3 protein: CASSFPTGELFF
CDR3 DNA: TGTGCCAGCAGCTTCCCCACCGGGGAGCTGTTTTTT

D gene: -
clone size: -
V gene: TRBV19
J gene: TRBJ1-2
CDR3 protein: CASSIGRGRTTNYGYTF
CDR3 DNA: TGTGCCAGTAGTATAGGTCGGGGCAGGACGACAAACTATGGCTACACCTTC

D gene: TRBD1
clone size: -
V gene: TRBV5-6
J gene: TRBJ2-1
CDR3 protein: CASSYPGQPYNEQFF
CDR3 DNA: TGTGCCAGCAGCTACCCGGGACAGCCCTACAATGAGCAGTTCTTC

D gene: -
clone size: -
V gene: TRBV19
J gene: TRBJ2-7
CDR3 protein: CASSGREPLGEQYF
CDR3 DNA: TGTGCCAGTAGTGGCCGGGAGCCCCTCGGGGAGCAGTACTTC